A single sample is the source of the 18 T cell receptor beta chains below, sequenced in a study of blood T cell repertoires in COVID-19. Data came from immunoSEQ multiplex PCR; TCRdb stores just in-frame clones and leaves some out. The sample yields 150,000 to 200,000 clones, about 83% seen once. The sequencing input was peripheral blood. All receptors derive from a woman between 65 and 79 years old with COVID-19, enrolled during active disease.

The rearrangement joins TRBV6-5 to TRBJ2-3; D possibly corresponds to TRBD2 (5 bases). Germline loops: CDR1 MNHEY, CDR2 SVGAGI. CDR3 size: 15 residues. V lost 8 bases and J lost 5, with 20 bases in between. CDR3 protein: CASGRVTQGGDTQYF. The CDR3 DNA reads TGTGCCAGCGGTAGGGTGACCCAAGGAGGAGATACGCAGTATTTT.

This chain links TRBV19 with TRBJ2-6, with 7 bases matching TRBD1. Losses at the gene ends were 5 bases for V and 2 bases for J; bases not matched to a gene: 3. Germline lookup yields CDR1 LNHDA and CDR2 SQIVND (reference sequence). The CDR3 spans 15 residues. CDR3 in DNA: TGTGCCAGTAGTCCTGACAGGGCTGGGGCCAACGTCCTGACTTTC. It is translated as CASSPDRAGANVLTF.

The rearrangement links TRBV6-2 or TRBV6-3 to TRBJ2-5; 9 nucleotides match TRBD1. The CDR3 loop spans 15 amino acids. Germline CDR1 and CDR2: MNHEY and SVGEGT. The ends lost 5 bases at V and 4 bases at J; junction bases unmatched: 8. CDR3 region: CASSNPGQGAETQYF. The CDR3 DNA follows: TGTGCCAGCAGTAATCCGGGACAGGGTGCAGAGACCCAGTACTTC.

The chain joins TRBV9 to TRBJ2-7; TRBD2 matches at 7 bases. Unmatched junction bases numbered 9, after V lost 2 bases and J lost 4 bases. This CDR3 has 15 amino acids. Germline V lookup: CDR1 SGDLS, CDR2 YYNGEE. Here the CDR3 reads CASSVTGTTFYEQYF. The CDR3 DNA reads TGTGCCAGCAGCGTCACGGGGACTACCTTTTACGAGCAGTACTTC.

V gene TRBV5-4 combines with J gene TRBJ2-3; 11 bases match TRBD1. With 4 bases clipped from V and 5 bases from J, the junction kept 9 bases outside the gene matches. CDR3 length: 16 residues. Per the germline V gene, CDR1 is SGHNT and CDR2 is YYREEE (reference sequence). The CDR3 reads CASSGGGQGAGDTQYF. In nucleotides, the CDR3 is TGTGCCAGCAGCGGGGGCGGACAGGGGGCCGGAGATACGCAGTATTTT.

With regard to this clone: The CDR3 end shows no conserved phenylalanine or tryptophan, and so a read error is likely. The DNA is left out, because the CDR3 cannot be placed on it with certainty; the CDR3 is given as TCRdb lists it. V usage is TRBV7-8 and J usage is TRBJ2-3; the D call of TRBD2 is as the table states it, not checked on the DNA. The CDR3 is 14 amino acids long, termini counted. Germline V gene sequence: CDR1 SGHVS, CDR2 FQNEAQ. The CDR3: CASSILPGLAPLLL.

The chain combines TRBV7-3 with TRBJ2-3; a possible D gene is TRBD2 (5 bases). From germline, CDR1 is SGHTA and CDR2 FQGTGA. This CDR3 comprises 15 residues. Trimming took 5 bases from V and 2 from J, leaving 14 bases between them. The CDR3 is CASSAVSGVTDTQYF. The DNA for the CDR3 is TGTGCCAGCAGCGCCGTCTCCGGGGTCACAGATACGCAGTATTTT.

The chain uses TRBV6-1 and TRBJ2-7; 7 positions agree with TRBD2. The CDR3 consists of 16 residues. Germline V gives CDR1 MNHNS, CDR2 SASEGT. With 4 bases clipped from V and 2 bases from J, the junction kept 11 bases outside the gene matches. The CDR3 DNA reads TGTGCCAGCAGTGTATTTGGGGCTAGCGGCACCTACGAGCAGTACTTC. Its translation is CASSVFGASGTYEQYF.

In this sample, this clone turned up once. The J gene is TRBJ1-4, the V gene TRBV6-5; 10 bases are a match to TRBD1. V lost 6 bases and J lost 8; bases outside the gene matches: 6. Looked up from germline, CDR1 is MNHEY and CDR2 is SVGAGI. The CDR3 has 14 amino acids. In nucleotides, the CDR3 is TGTGCCAGCAGGACAGGGGGCGGTAGGGAAAAACTGTTTTTT. This translates into CASRTGGGREKLFF.

The chain is built from TRBV5-3 and TRBJ2-7, with a weak D call TRBD1 (6 bases). TRBV5-3 is an open reading frame whose function is uncertain. The CDR3 is 11 residues long. Trimming removed 2 bases from V and 8 bases from J, with 8 bases in between. CDR3 protein: CARSFRGQQYF. The CDR3 nucleotides are TGTGCCAGAAGCTTCAGGGGCCAGCAGTACTTC.

The rearrangement joins TRBV18 to TRBJ1-1; 7 nucleotides agree with TRBD1. Per germline, CDR1 KGHSH and CDR2 LQKENI. V trimming: 8 bases; J trimming: 3 bases; junction bases outside the gene matches: 9. This CDR3 region has 14 residues. The CDR3, as DNA: TGTGCCAGCCGAAAGGGGGCAGGAGACACTGAAGCTTTCTTT. Encoded protein: CASRKGAGDTEAFF. The full variable domain, its missing parts supplied by reference TRBV18 and TRBJ1-1, is NAGVMQNPRHLVRRRGQEARLRCSPMKGHSHVYWYRQLPEEGLKFMVYLQKENIIDESGMPKERFSAEFPKEGPSILRIQQVVRGDSAAYFCASRKGAGDTEAFFGQGTRLTVV.

This clone has only a few counts. The chain uses TRBV9 and TRBJ2-2, with D perhaps matching TRBD1 (5 bases). The CDR3 is made up of 15 amino acids. The V end lost 0 bases, the J end lost 4 bases, and 10 bases lay between the germline ends. Germline CDR1 SGDLS, CDR2 YYNGEE. The CDR3 region is CASSVGTFFTGELFF. The DNA of the CDR3 is TGTGCCAGCAGCGTAGGGACATTTTTCACCGGGGAGCTGTTTTTT.

The chain recombines TRBV5-1 with TRBJ2-7, with a tentative D call TRBD1 (7 bases). Germline loops: CDR1 SGHRS, CDR2 YFSETQ. This CDR3 has 15 amino acids. V lost 4 bases, J lost 2 bases, and 16 bases lay in between. The CDR3 coding sequence is TGCGCCAGCAGCCCCGGACAGGAGGGGACCTACGAGCAGTACTTC. Amino acid sequence: CASSPGQEGTYEQYF. The variable domain in full, with the rest retrieved from reference TRBV5-1 and TRBJ2-7, is KAGVTQTPRYLIKTRGQQVTLSCSPISGHRSVSWYQQTPGQGLQFLFEYFSETQRNKGNFPGRFSGRQFSNSRSEMNVSTLELGDSALYLCASSPGQEGTYEQYFGPGTRLTVT.

About this clone: The same CDR3 arises from other DNA sequences in this sample as well. The genes are TRBV6-2 or TRBV6-3 and TRBJ1-5; D perhaps matches TRBD1 (6 bases). The CDR3 totals 13 residues. Trimming left V 5 bases short and J 4 bases short, with 9 bases between. Germline lookup yields CDR1 MNHEY and CDR2 SVGEGT. The CDR3 spells CASSLGANQPQHF. As DNA, the CDR3 is TGTGCCAGCAGTCTGGGGGCGAATCAGCCCCAGCATTTT.

The chain employs TRBV6-5 and TRBJ1-2; 12 bases match TRBD1. The CDR3 is 15 residues long. Germline V gives CDR1 MNHEY, CDR2 SVGAGI. V lost 9 bases, J lost 2 bases, and 7 bases stayed unmatched. Here the CDR3 reads CASYPGQGANYGYTF. In DNA, the CDR3 is TGTGCCAGTTACCCGGGACAGGGGGCAAACTATGGCTACACCTTC.

The V and J genes are TRBV4-1 and TRBJ1-1; the match to TRBD1 covers 7 bases. Per the germline V gene, CDR1 is MGHRA and CDR2 is YSYEKL. After removal of 4 bases from V and 0 bases from J, the junction contained 5 bases not matched to a gene. The CDR3 loop spans 15 amino acids. For the CDR3, the DNA is TGCGCCAGCAGCCTTGACAGGGCCCTGAACACTGAAGCTTTCTTT. It specifies CASSLDRALNTEAFF.

The rearrangement joins TRBV7-6 to TRBJ1-4; D is possibly TRBD1 (6 bases). There are 12 residues in the CDR3. V shed 2 bases and J shed 12 bases, with 10 bases lying between them. Germline V gene lookup returns CDR1 SGHVS and CDR2 FNYEAQ. In DNA form, the CDR3 reads TGTGCCAGCAGCTTAAACAGGGTGCAACTGTTTTTT. This sequence encodes CASSLNRVQLFF.

The chain employs TRBV4-2 and TRBJ2-5; 8 bases are a match to TRBD2. This CDR3 contains 15 residues. CDR1 and CDR2 (germline): LGHNA, YNFKEQ. Trimming took 4 bases from V and 4 from J; bases not matched to a gene: 8. The CDR3 here is CASSRREGGAETQYF. As DNA, the CDR3 is TGTGCCAGCAGCCGCCGGGAGGGAGGAGCAGAGACCCAGTACTTC.